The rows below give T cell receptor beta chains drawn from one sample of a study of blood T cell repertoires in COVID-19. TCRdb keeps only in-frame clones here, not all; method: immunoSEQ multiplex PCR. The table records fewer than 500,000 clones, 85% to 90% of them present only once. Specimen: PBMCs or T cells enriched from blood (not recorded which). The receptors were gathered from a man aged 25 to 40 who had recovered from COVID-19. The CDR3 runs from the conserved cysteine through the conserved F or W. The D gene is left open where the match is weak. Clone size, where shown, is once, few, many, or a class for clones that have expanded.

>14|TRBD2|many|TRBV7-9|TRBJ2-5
TGTGCCAGCAGCCCGGAGCGGGAGCGAGAGACCCAGTACTTC
CASSPERERETQYF
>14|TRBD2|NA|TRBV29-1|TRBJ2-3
TGCAGCGTCGGACTAGCGGGGGGCACAGATACGCAGTATTTT
CSVGLAGGTDTQYF
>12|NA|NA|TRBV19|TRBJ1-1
TGTGCCAGTAGTTCACAGGGATTCGAAGCTTTCTTT
CASSSQGFEAFF
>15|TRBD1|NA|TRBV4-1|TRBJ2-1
TGCGCCAGCAGCCCCGGGACAGAATCCTACAATGAGCAGTTCTTC
CASSPGTESYNEQFF
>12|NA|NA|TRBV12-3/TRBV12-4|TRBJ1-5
TGTGCCAGCAGTTCATTTAATCAGCCCCAGCATTTT
CASSSFNQPQHF
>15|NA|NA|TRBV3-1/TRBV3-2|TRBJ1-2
TGTGCCAGCAGCCTAGGCGGGGGCGCTCACTATGGCTACACCTTC
CASSLGGGAHYGYTF
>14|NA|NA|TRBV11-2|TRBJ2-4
TGTGCCAGCACCCCCGGGTCCAACAAAAACATTCAGTACTTC
CASTPGSNKNIQYF
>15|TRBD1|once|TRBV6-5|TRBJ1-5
TGTGCCAGCAGTTACTCGGGGACAGGGGGGCAGCCCCAGCATTTT
CASSYSGTGGQPQHF
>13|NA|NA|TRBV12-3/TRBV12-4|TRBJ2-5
TGTGCCAGCAGTTTCTCAGGGGAAGAGACCCAGTACTTC
CASSFSGEETQYF
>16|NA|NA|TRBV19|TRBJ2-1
TGTGCCAGTAGTATAGACGCAGGGAAGTCCTACAATGAGCAGTTCTTC
CASSIDAGKSYNEQFF
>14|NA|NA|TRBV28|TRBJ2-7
TGTGCCAGCAGTTTAGGTATACAACCCTACGAGCAGTACTTC
CASSLGIQPYEQYF
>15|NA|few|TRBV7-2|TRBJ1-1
TGTGCCAGCAGCAAGCCCGGGAAGGCGAACACTGAAGCTTTCTTT
CASSKPGKANTEAFF
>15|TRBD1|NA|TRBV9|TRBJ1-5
TGTGCCAGCAGCGTCGGACAGGGGGCAGGTCAGCCCCAGCATTTT
CASSVGQGAGQPQHF
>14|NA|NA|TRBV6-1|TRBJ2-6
TGTGCCAGCAGTGATCCGGCTGGGGCCAACGTCCTGACTTTC
CASSDPAGANVLTF
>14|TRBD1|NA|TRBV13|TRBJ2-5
TGTGCCAGCAGCTCTGGACAGGGAGAAGAGACCCAGTACTTC
CASSSGQGEETQYF
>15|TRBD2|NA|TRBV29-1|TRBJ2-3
TGCAGCGTTGTGATAGCGGGAGGGCGAGCAGATACGCAGTATTTT
CSVVIAGGRADTQYF
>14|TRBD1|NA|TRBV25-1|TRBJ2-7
TGTGCCAGCAGTGTACCGTCGACAGGGAACGAGCAGTACTTC
CASSVPSTGNEQYF
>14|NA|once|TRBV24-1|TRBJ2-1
TGTGCCACCAGTGAGCGGACAGCTTACAATGAGCAGTTCTTC
CATSERTAYNEQFF
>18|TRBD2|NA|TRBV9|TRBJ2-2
TGTGCCAGCAGCGTACCGGGACTAGCGGGACTGAACACCGGGGAGCTGTTTTTT
CASSVPGLAGLNTGELFF
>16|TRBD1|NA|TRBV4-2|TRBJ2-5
TGTGCCAGCAGCCAAGATCTTGGGACAGGGGGCGCGACCCAGTACTTC
CASSQDLGTGGATQYF
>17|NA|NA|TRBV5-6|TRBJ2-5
TGTGCCAGCAGCTTGGCCGGGTGGGACTCGGCCTTAGAGACCCAGTACTTC
CASSLAGWDSALETQYF
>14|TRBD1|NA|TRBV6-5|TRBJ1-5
TGTGCCAGTGACAGGGCTCCTAGCAATCAGCCCCAGCATTTT
CASDRAPSNQPQHF
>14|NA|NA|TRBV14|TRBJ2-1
TGTGCCAGCAGCCCATCCTACAGTTACAATGAGCAGTTCTTC
CASSPSYSYNEQFF
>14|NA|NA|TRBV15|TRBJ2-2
TGTGCCACCAGGGGGAGCGGTAACACCGGGGAGCTGTTTTTT
CATRGSGNTGELFF
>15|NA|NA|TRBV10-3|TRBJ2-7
TGTGCCATCAGTGAGGATCGGGAGAGCTCCTACGAGCAGTACTTC
CAISEDRESSYEQYF
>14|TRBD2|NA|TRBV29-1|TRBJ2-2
TGCAGCGTCTGGGGGAGGGCCTTCACCGGGGAGCTGTTTTTT
CSVWGRAFTGELFF
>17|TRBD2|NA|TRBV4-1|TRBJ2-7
TGCGCCAGCAGCCAAACCTCTGGGACTAGTTGGTCCTACGAGCAGTACTTC
CASSQTSGTSWSYEQYF
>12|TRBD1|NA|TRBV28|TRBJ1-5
TGTGCCAGCCGGGACAGAAATCAGCCCCAGCATTTT
CASRDRNQPQHF
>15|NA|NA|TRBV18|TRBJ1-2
TGTGCCAGCTCACCACCGGACAGCAGGAACTATGGCTACACCTTC
CASSPPDSRNYGYTF
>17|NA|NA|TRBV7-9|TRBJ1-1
TGTGCCAGCAGCTTATTAGGCAGGGGAAGAACGAACACTGAAGCTTTCTTT
CASSLLGRGRTNTEAFF
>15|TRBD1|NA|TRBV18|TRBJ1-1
TGTGCCAGCTCAACAGCCGGGACAGTAAACACTGAAGCTTTCTTT
CASSTAGTVNTEAFF
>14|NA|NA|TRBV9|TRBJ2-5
TGTGCCAGCAGCGTCGCGGGTACACAAGAGACCCAGTACTTC
CASSVAGTQETQYF
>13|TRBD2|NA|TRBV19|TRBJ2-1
TGTGCCAGTACCCTGGGGGCAGCGGGAGGGCAGTTCTTC
CASTLGAAGGQFF
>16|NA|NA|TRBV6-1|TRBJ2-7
TGTGCCAGCAGTGAAGTCCTCTCTAGCGTGGCCTACGAGCAGTACTTC
CASSEVLSSVAYEQYF
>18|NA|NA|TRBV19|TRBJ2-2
TGTGCCAGTAGTATAGTCGTATACGGCTCCAAGGGGACCGGGGAGCTGTTTTTT
CASSIVVYGSKGTGELFF
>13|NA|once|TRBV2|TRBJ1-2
TGTGCCAGCAGTGAGGTGGGGGCCGAGCTCTACACCTTC
CASSEVGAELYTF